These 5 T cell receptor beta chains were all obtained from the same sample, sequenced in a study of T-cell reconstitution after alpha-beta-depleted transplantation in children (TCRdb year 2016). The method was PCR. Instrument used: Illumina HiSeq 2500. TCR libraries were prepared with molecular barcoding, using unique molecular identifiers to normalize TCRbeta repertoire quantification. Through fastp at Q25 and MiXCR, TCRdb rebuilt clones from the public reads, retaining in-frame beta chains. Every entry covers one CDR3 protein and lists the most common genes and DNA from its rows. The table for this sample lists more than 200,000 distinct CDR3 sequences; roughly 23% of them were counted only once. The ten largest account for about 2.6% of the sample. The sample's treatment or condition label, decoded: allogeneic hematopoietic cell transplantation with graft depleted of TCRalphabeta T cells and CD19 B cells.

This specimen was PBMCs, taken before TCRalphabeta/CD19-depleted stem cell transplant. The receptors were sampled from a girl aged 2 to 9 with Fanconi anemia, due to receive a stem cell transplant.

This clonotype was detected ten times or more. This chain joins TRBV24-1 and TRBJ2-5; 10 bases are a match to TRBD1. The V and J ends lost 4 bases and 5 bases, in that order; junction bases with no gene match: 3. The CDR3 spans 14 residues. Germline values: CDR1 KGHDR, CDR2 SFDVKD. Here the CDR3 DNA reads TGTGCCACCAGTGACCTGGACAGGGGGGAGACCCAGTACTTC. This gives the protein CATSDLDRGETQYF.

Ten or more counts support this clonotype. The chain combines TRBV3-1 with TRBJ2-3, with 7 bases that match TRBD2. The germline V gene has CDR1 LGHDT and CDR2 YNNKEL (reference sequence). CDR3 length: 16 amino acids. The ends lost 0 bases at V and 5 bases at J; junction bases unmatched: 8. The chain's CDR3 is CASSQETGGRIDTQYF. CDR3 coding DNA: TGTGCCAGCAGCCAAGAAACGGGCGGGAGAATAGATACGCAGTATTTT.

The rearrangement links TRBV7-3 to TRBJ2-1; tentative D call: TRBD2 (6 bases). Looked up from germline, CDR1 is SGHTA and CDR2 is FQGTGA. V lost 3 bases to trimming and J lost 10 bases, with 28 bases between them. The CDR3 is 18 amino acids. The CDR3 protein is CASSFEPYGSTSRREQFF. DNA for the CDR3: TGTGCCAGCAGCTTTGAGCCCTACGGGAGTACATCAAGGAGGGAGCAGTTCTTC.

A few counts support this clonotype. The chain uses TRBV20-1 and TRBJ1-6; 8 nucleotides match TRBD1. Germline CDR1 reads DFQATT; CDR2 reads SNEGSKA (reference sequence). The CDR3 sequence is 14 residues long. After removal of 2 bases from V and 8 bases from J, the junction contained 5 bases not matched to a gene. For the CDR3, the DNA is TGCAGTGCTAGAAGGGGGACAGGATATTCACCCCTCCACTTT. This translates into CSARRGTGYSPLHF.

V and J are TRBV6-1 and TRBJ2-7; TRBD2 matches 9 bases. CDR1 is MNHNS, CDR2 SASEGT, per germline. The CDR3 totals 14 residues. The CDR3: CASKVGFREFSGSV. The CDR3 DNA sequence: TGTGCCAGCAAAGTCGGGTTCAGGGAATTTAGCGGGAGCGTG.